These 10 T cell receptor beta chains were all obtained from the same sample, sequenced in a study of blood T cell repertoires in COVID-19. TCRdb's copy holds only in-frame clones and misses some; the assay was immunoSEQ multiplex PCR. The profile shows approximately 200,000 clones, approximately 89% of them singletons. The sample taken for sequencing was PBMCs or T cells enriched from blood (not recorded which). These TCRs come from a woman younger than 45 who had been exposed to COVID-19.

This clone was counted many times. The chain employs TRBV5-4 and TRBJ2-2; D is unresolved. V lost 2 bases to trimming and J lost 3 bases, with 5 bases between them. CDR1 and CDR2 from the germline V gene are SGHNT and YYREEE (reference sequence). The CDR3 is 13 amino acids. For the CDR3, the DNA is TGTGCCAGCAGCTTCTTCTACACCGGGGAGCTGTTTTTT. Translation gives CASSFFYTGELFF.

The count of this clone is one. The chain has TRBV25-1 and TRBJ1-6; D gene unclear. Trimming cost V 2 bases and J 10 bases, with 12 bases left between them. The germline gives CDR1 MGHDK, CDR2 SYGVNS. This CDR3 is 14 amino acids long. The CDR3 DNA reads TGTGCCAGCAGTGAAACAGTCCGGAGGTCACCCCTCCACTTT. Translated: CASSETVRRSPLHF.

V usage is TRBV15 and J usage is TRBJ2-2, with 11 bases lining up with TRBD2. The CDR3 is made up of 18 amino acids. Germline CDR1 LNHNV, CDR2 YYDKDF (reference sequence). V shed 0 bases, J shed 5 bases, and the junction held 8 bases outside the gene matches. The CDR3 coding sequence is TGTGCCACCAGCAGAGAGATAGCGGGAGGGCTGGGGACCGGGGAGCTGTTTTTT. Residues: CATSREIAGGLGTGELFF. The variable domain in full, with the rest retrieved from reference TRBV15 and TRBJ2-2, is DAMVIQNPRYQVTQFGKPVTLSCSQTLNHNVMYWYQQKSSQAPKLLFHYYDKDFNNEADTPDNFQSRRPNTSFCFLDIRSPGLGDTAMYLCATSREIAGGLGTGELFFGEGSRLTVL.

This clone turned up a few times. J is TRBJ2-7 and V is TRBV5-1; D is unclear. The ends were cut back, 1 base at V and 0 bases at J, with 8 bases in the middle. CDR1 and CDR2 from the germline V gene are SGHRS and YFSETQ. CDR3 length equals 14 residues. The CDR3 protein is CASSLTRSSYEQYF. The CDR3 nucleotides are TGCGCCAGCAGCTTGACGAGAAGCTCCTACGAGCAGTACTTC.

The chain couples TRBV6-5 to TRBJ1-1; D is unresolved. CDR1 and CDR2 (germline): MNHEY, SVGAGI. V lost 6 bases, J lost 2 bases, and 10 bases lay in between. This CDR3 contains 13 residues. The CDR3 sequence: CASRTGINTEAFF. For the CDR3, the DNA is TGTGCCAGCAGGACGGGGATAAACACTGAAGCTTTCTTT.

J is TRBJ1-2 and V is TRBV11-2, with a weak D call TRBD1 (6 bases). The CDR3 runs to 17 residues. V gave up 0 bases and J gave up 0 bases, with 14 bases separating them. The germline gives CDR1 SGHAT, CDR2 FQNNGV. The CDR3 region has the DNA TGTGCCAGCAGCTTAGATGGACAGTCGGTAGCTAACTATGGCTACACCTTC. Its protein product is CASSLDGQSVANYGYTF.

The chain combines TRBV18 with TRBJ1-2, with 8 bases matching TRBD1. The germline V gene encodes CDR1 KGHSH and CDR2 LQKENI. With V trimmed by 5 bases and J by 6 bases, 8 bases remained unmatched. The CDR3 is made up of 14 amino acids. The CDR3 loop reads CASSYQGAVDGYTF. In nucleotides, the CDR3 is TGTGCCAGCTCATATCAGGGGGCAGTAGATGGCTACACCTTC.

V gene TRBV5-1 combines with J gene TRBJ2-1; TRBD2 matches at 8 bases. This CDR3 has 14 residues. Germline CDR1 is SGHRS and CDR2 is YFSETQ. Trimming cost V 4 bases and J 6 bases; bases outside gene matches: 6. CDR3 region: CASSTGLDGNEQFF. CDR3 DNA sequence: TGCGCCAGCAGCACGGGACTAGATGGCAATGAGCAGTTCTTC.

The chain links TRBV10-1 to TRBJ1-6, with D uncertain. The germline CDR1 and CDR2 sequences are WNHNN and SYGVQD (reference sequence). This CDR3 spans 14 amino acids. Trimming took 3 bases from V and 7 from J, leaving 10 bases between them. CDR3 in DNA: TGCGCCAGCAGTGACGGGTTCCCGAATTCACCCCTCCACTTT. It codes for CASSDGFPNSPLHF.

V and J are TRBV2 and TRBJ1-4; D call uncertain. The CDR3 has 16 residues. V lost 7 bases, J lost 8 bases, and 23 bases lay in between. Germline loops: CDR1 SNHLY, CDR2 FYNNEI. The CDR3 region is CASTFSKRIVSEKLFF. The CDR3 bases are TGTGCCAGCACCTTTTCAAAACGGATCGTTAGCGAAAAACTGTTTTTT. Filled out from reference TRBV2 and TRBJ1-4, the complete variable domain reads EPEVTQTPSHQVTQMGQEVILRCVPISNHLYFYWYRQILGQKVEFLVSFYNNEISEKSEIFDDQFSVERPDGSNFTLKIRSTKLEDSAMYFCASTFSKRIVSEKLFFGSGTQLSVL.